A single sample is the source of the 29 T cell receptor beta chains below, sequenced in a study of T cells in localized non-small cell lung cancer. Assay: immunoSEQ multiplex PCR; the TCRdb copy retains only in-frame clones and omits some. The data show 10,000 to 15,000 clones, with more than 80% seen just once and approximately 30% held by the top ten. Sample: peripheral blood, taken before any cancer treatment. These receptors all come from a male donor aged 60 or older with stage I squamous cell lung carcinoma.

This clone was counted a single time. The V gene is TRBV18, the J gene TRBJ2-1, with D possibly matching TRBD2 (6 bases). V was pared by 2 bases and J by 8 bases, with 22 bases between. Germline V CDR1 and CDR2: KGHSH, LQKENI. This CDR3 contains 17 residues. CDR3 region: CASSPGRTGAITDEQFF. CDR3 in DNA: TGTGCCAGCTCACCAGGTAGGACGGGAGCTATCACTGATGAGCAGTTCTTC.

This sequence joins TRBV6-5 and TRBJ2-5; the D call may be TRBD1 or TRBD2 (6 bases each). The CDR3 covers 14 residues. V lost 0 bases, J lost 5 bases, and 10 bases lay in between. Looked up from germline, CDR1 is MNHEY and CDR2 is SVGAGI. The DNA of the CDR3 is TGTGCCAGCAGTTACTCGATAGGGGGGGAGACCCAGTACTTC. The encoded protein is CASSYSIGGETQYF.

The chain joins TRBV19 to TRBJ2-7, with D hard to call. The germline V and J ends were trimmed by 5 bases and 3 bases, with 23 bases remaining between them. The CDR3 length is 17 residues. Germline assignment: CDR1 LNHDA and CDR2 SQIVND (reference sequence). The CDR3 protein is CASSFHGPEGPLYEQYF. DNA for the CDR3: TGTGCCAGTAGTTTTCACGGGCCCGAAGGACCCCTCTACGAGCAGTACTTC.

This chain uses TRBV6-1 with TRBJ1-5; TRBD1 matches 9 bases. The length of the CDR3 is 15 residues. Germline CDR1 is MNHNS and CDR2 is SASEGT. J gave up 2 bases and V 6 bases, and 5 bases lay outside the gene matches. CDR3 region: CASSYTGGGNQPQHF. CDR3 DNA sequence: TGTGCCAGCAGCTACACAGGGGGCGGCAATCAGCCCCAGCATTTT.

The rearrangement joins TRBV30 to TRBJ1-1, with D possibly being TRBD1 (6 bases). The CDR3 is 17 amino acids. Germline V gene sequence: CDR1 GTSNPN, CDR2 SVGIG (reference sequence). Trimming took 0 bases from V and 1 from J, leaving 18 bases between them. CDR3 residues: CAWSVTGGAPANTEAFF. In nucleotides, the CDR3 is TGTGCCTGGAGTGTAACGGGGGGGGCACCGGCGAACACTGAAGCTTTCTTT.

The CDR3, as DNA: TGTGCCTGGAACGACAGAGGAGGCACTGAAGCTTTCTTT. Translated, it gives CAWNDRGGTEAFF. V is TRBV30 and J is TRBJ1-1; D may be TRBD1 (5 bases). This CDR3 spans 13 amino acids. Trimming took off 4 bases at V and 4 bases at J, with 13 bases between the two ends. The germline V gene has CDR1 GTSNPN and CDR2 SVGIG (reference sequence).

The CDR3 region has the DNA TGCGCCAGCAGTCAATCATACCGAACCTACGAGCAGTACTTC. Its translation: CASSQSYRTYEQYF. The V call is TRBV23-1, the J call TRBJ2-7, with unresolved D. Being an ORF, TRBV23-1 has a function that is uncertain. CDR3 size: 14 residues. Trimming shortened V by 0 bases and J by 2 bases, and 8 bases separated the two germline ends.

The table lists this clone with a few counts. The V gene is TRBV5-1, the J gene TRBJ2-1, with a weak D call TRBD2 (5 bases). Trimming shortened V by 0 bases and J by 0 bases, and 7 bases separated the two germline ends. The CDR3 loop spans 15 amino acids. The germline CDR1 and CDR2 sequences are SGHRS and YFSETQ. Here the CDR3 reads CASSLDGNSYNEQFF. The CDR3 DNA is TGCGCCAGCAGCTTGGACGGGAACTCCTACAATGAGCAGTTCTTC.

This clone showed up just a few times. V gene TRBV19 combines with J gene TRBJ2-7, with 12 bases matching TRBD2. The CDR3 consists of 15 residues. V was clipped by 6 bases and J by 4 bases; unmatched bases: 7. In germline, CDR1 is LNHDA, CDR2 SQIVND (reference sequence). CDR3 region: CASSKKLAGGYEQYF. The CDR3 DNA reads TGTGCCAGTAGCAAGAAACTAGCGGGAGGTTACGAGCAGTACTTC.

The chain couples TRBV11-2 to TRBJ1-2; D is unclear. V was trimmed by 5 bases and J by 4 bases, leaving 8 bases between them. Germline-derived CDR1 and CDR2 are SGHAT and FQNNGV. This CDR3 region has 12 residues. CDR3 bases: TGTGCCAGCAGCGTAGGGCCCTATGGCTACACCTTC. Protein: CASSVGPYGYTF.

This clone has a handful of counts. In DNA, the CDR3 is TGCGCCAGCAGCCAAGATGGGGGGCCCGGTAGCAATCAGCCCCAGCATTTT. Its protein product is CASSQDGGPGSNQPQHF. This chain links TRBV4-1 with TRBJ1-5, with D possibly being TRBD1 (6 bases). CDR1 MGHRA and CDR2 YSYEKL come from the germline V gene. The CDR3 totals 17 residues. V was shortened by 0 bases and J by 0 bases, with 12 bases between the two germline ends.

The chain employs TRBV7-9 and TRBJ2-1; D is possibly TRBD2 (6 bases). Germline CDR1 reads SEHNR; CDR2 reads FQNEAQ (reference sequence). With 2 bases removed from V and 9 bases from J, the gap between germline ends came to 20 bases. The CDR3 is 16 amino acids. The CDR3 sequence is CASSLSVAAFGSEQFF. DNA of the CDR3: TGTGCCAGCAGCTTAAGTGTAGCGGCCTTTGGAAGTGAGCAGTTCTTC.

The rearrangement uses TRBV5-1 and TRBJ2-5, with a possible D match to TRBD1 (5 bases). The CDR3 extends over 14 amino acids. V was trimmed by 0 bases and J by 5 bases, leaving 11 bases between them. Germline lookup yields CDR1 SGHRS and CDR2 YFSETQ. The CDR3 loop reads CASSLGAGWETQYF. CDR3 coding DNA: TGCGCCAGCAGCTTGGGGGCAGGGTGGGAGACCCAGTACTTC.

The rearrangement uses TRBV11-2 and TRBJ2-7, with unresolved D. The CDR3 has 14 residues. The germline V gene has CDR1 SGHAT and CDR2 FQNNGV. Trimming removed 1 base at V and 5 bases at J, with 12 bases between. CDR3 coding DNA: TGTGCCAGCAGCTTAGGGGCCGGTGGTGACGAGCAGTACTTC. This codes for CASSLGAGGDEQYF.

The chain carries TRBV7-8 and TRBJ2-1; 8 bases map to TRBD1. V lost 3 bases, J lost 9 bases, and 10 bases stayed unmatched. This CDR3 is 15 amino acids long. Germline lookup yields CDR1 SGHVS and CDR2 FQNEAQ. This CDR3 is CASSLIMGQVLEQFF. The CDR3 region has the DNA TGTGCCAGCAGCTTGATAATGGGACAGGTCCTTGAGCAGTTCTTC.

V gene TRBV2 combines with J gene TRBJ2-5; no clear D. Germline V gene data show CDR1 as SNHLY and CDR2 as FYNNEI. Trimming cost V 8 bases and J 1 base, with 2 bases left between them. The CDR3 covers 10 residues. CDR3 residues: CASRQETQYF. The CDR3 coding sequence is TGTGCCAGCCGCCAAGAGACCCAGTACTTC.

The chain joins TRBV27 to TRBJ2-7; TRBD1 matches 7 bases. CDR1 is MNHEY and CDR2 is SMNVEV in the germline V gene (reference sequence). J gave up 4 bases and V 6 bases, and 15 bases lay outside the gene matches. CDR3 size: 16 residues. The CDR3 DNA reads TGTGCCAGCAGCCAAGGGGTTAGACAGGGTTGGTACGAGCAGTACTTC. This codes for CASSQGVRQGWYEQYF.

The genes are TRBV5-4 and TRBJ2-2; D not certain. The CDR3 loop spans 14 amino acids. Germline CDR1 reads SGHNT; CDR2 reads YYREEE (reference sequence). Trimming left V 4 bases short and J 1 base short, with 8 bases between. This CDR3 reads CASSHGRNTGELFF. The CDR3 bases are TGTGCCAGCAGCCACGGACGGAACACCGGGGAGCTGTTTTTT.

This chain connects TRBV4-2 to TRBJ2-7, with 15 positions matching TRBD2. V gave up 0 bases and J gave up 0 bases; unmatched junction bases: 6. The CDR3 runs to 19 residues. Germline V CDR1 and CDR2: LGHNA, YNFKEQ. CDR3 bases: TGTGCCAGCAGCCAAGAGGGACTAGCGGGAGGACCCGGCTCCTACGAGCAGTACTTC. Its protein product is CASSQEGLAGGPGSYEQYF.

The chain is built from TRBV29-1 and TRBJ2-5, with D perhaps TRBD2 (5 bases). V gave up 1 base and J gave up 5 bases, with 8 bases separating them. The CDR3 covers 12 residues. Germline V gene sequence: CDR1 SQVTM, CDR2 ANQGSEA. The CDR3 reads CSVEGTEETQYF. In DNA, the CDR3 is TGCAGCGTTGAAGGGACTGAGGAGACCCAGTACTTC.

The chain joins TRBV5-1 to TRBJ2-7; 11 bases fit TRBD2. The CDR3 extends over 18 amino acids. CDR1 is SGHRS, CDR2 YFSETQ, per germline. V was clipped by 5 bases and J by 4 bases; unmatched bases: 17. CDR3 residues: CASSREPSGGFNRYEQYF. CDR3 bases: TGCGCCAGCAGTAGGGAGCCTAGCGGGGGGTTCAACCGGTACGAGCAGTACTTC.

CDR3 nucleotides: TGTGCCAGCAGCTTGGTGGGACGGACCTACGAGCAGTACTTC. Residues: CASSLVGRTYEQYF. This sequence joins TRBV5-6 and TRBJ2-7, with D perhaps being TRBD1 or TRBD2 (5 bases each). Trimming removed 0 bases from V and 2 bases from J, with 9 bases in between. The CDR3 totals 14 residues. CDR1 SGHDT and CDR2 YYEEEE come from the germline V gene.

The genes are TRBV28 and TRBJ1-5; 9 bases agree with TRBD1. Germline lookup yields CDR1 MDHEN and CDR2 SYDVKM. The CDR3 is 15 amino acids. V shed 2 bases and J 3 bases; nucleotides not matched to a gene: 2. The CDR3 sequence is CASSLGTGHNQPQHF. In DNA form, the CDR3 reads TGTGCCAGCAGTTTAGGGACAGGGCACAATCAGCCCCAGCATTTT.

This chain joins TRBV7-3 and TRBJ2-5, with D possibly matching TRBD2 (5 bases). Germline CDR1 reads SGHTA; CDR2 reads FQGTGA. The V gene lost 2 bases and the J gene lost 1 base, with 5 bases spanning the gap. This CDR3 region has 13 residues. The CDR3 loop reads CASSLGLQETQYF. As DNA, the CDR3 is TGTGCCAGCAGCTTAGGACTCCAAGAGACCCAGTACTTC.

The DNA of the CDR3 is TGTGCCAGCAGTCGGGCCTACGAGCAGTACTTC. Its protein product is CASSRAYEQYF. The rearrangement uses TRBV6-5 and TRBJ2-7; D is unresolved. Germline assignment: CDR1 MNHEY and CDR2 SVGAGI. V lost 5 bases and J lost 2, with 4 bases in between. The CDR3 extends over 11 amino acids.

The chain joins TRBV5-1 to TRBJ1-1; TRBD1 is a possible D gene (6 bases). The CDR3 sequence is 16 residues long. Looked up from germline, CDR1 is SGHRS and CDR2 is YFSETQ. Between the trimmed V and J ends, which lost 4 bases and 5 bases, there was a span of 21 bases. The CDR3 DNA reads TGCGCCAGCAGCCCGGGAGGGGGAATGGTTTTTACTGAAGCTTTCTTT. Translating gives CASSPGGGMVFTEAFF.

The chain combines TRBV4-2 with TRBJ1-2; D gene uncertain. CDR1 is LGHNA and CDR2 is YNFKEQ in the germline V gene. The germline V and J ends were trimmed by 1 base and 6 bases, with 9 bases remaining between them. The CDR3 has 13 residues. The CDR3 nucleotides are TGTGCCAGCAGCCAAGGCCCAAGGGATGGCTACACCTTC. It encodes CASSQGPRDGYTF.

CDR3 DNA sequence: TGCGCCAGCAGGATAACAGGGTATCACGAAAAACTGTTTTTT. Its protein is CASRITGYHEKLFF. J is TRBJ1-4 and V is TRBV5-1; a weak D match, TRBD1 (6 bases). The germline V gene has CDR1 SGHRS and CDR2 YFSETQ. The CDR3 sequence is 14 residues long. Trimming cost V 5 bases and J 8 bases, with 16 bases left between them. The variable domain in full, completed from reference TRBV5-1 and TRBJ1-4, reads KAGVTQTPRYLIKTRGQQVTLSCSPISGHRSVSWYQQTPGQGLQFLFEYFSETQRNKGNFPGRFSGRQFSNSRSEMNVSTLELGDSALYLCASRITGYHEKLFFGSGTQLSVL.

This clone was detected once. The J gene is TRBJ2-7, the V gene TRBV19; 9 bases match TRBD2. Germline CDR1 is LNHDA and CDR2 is SQIVND (reference sequence). The CDR3 sequence is 15 residues long. Germline trimming cut 2 bases from V and 3 bases from J; bases unmatched to any gene: 5. The CDR3: CASSIRLAVIYEQYF. CDR3 bases: TGTGCCAGTAGTATAAGACTAGCGGTAATCTACGAGCAGTACTTC.